One T cell receptor (beta chain) is described in this entry. The antigen remains undetermined. The data were taken from a study of cytomegalovirus exposure and HLA in healthy donors. Study-level points and caveats: A later analysis by the authors found several of the most significant clusters apparently linked to common viral pathogens. Earlier results showed most TCR beta V segments being productive about 87% or about 30% of the time.

Primers included in the PCR were 60 Vbeta and 13 Jbeta primers. Some clones are missing from TCRdb's copy, which holds only in-frame ones; the method was immunoSEQ multiplex PCR. This table holds some 130,000 clones. The TCR comes from a woman in her thirties or forties in good health and CMV-seronegative. Input material: PBMCs.

DNA for the CDR3: TGTGCCAGCAGCCCCCAGCAGGTGAACACTGAAGCTTTCTTT. It specifies CASSPQQVNTEAFF. The rearrangement joins TRBV11-1 to TRBJ1-1; D gene unclear. The V end was cut by 5 bases, the J end by 0 bases, with 10 bases between. CDR3 size: 14 residues. Germline assignment: CDR1 SGHAT and CDR2 FQDESV (reference sequence).